The 8 T cell receptor beta chains given below trace back to one sample, sequenced in a study of shared T cell receptors in the human thymus. Some clones are missing from TCRdb's copy, which holds only in-frame ones; the method was immunoSEQ multiplex PCR. The table lists hundreds of thousands of clones, approximately 95% of them singletons. The source material was thymocytes. These receptors originate from a human donor.

The V gene is TRBV4-1, the J gene TRBJ2-3, with 15 positions matching TRBD2. The V and J ends lost 3 bases and 4 bases, in that order; junction bases with no gene match: 17. The CDR3 loop spans 21 amino acids. Looked up from germline, CDR1 is MGHRA and CDR2 is YSYEKL. The CDR3 coding sequence is TGCGCCAGCAGCCATTCGGGAAACGGACTAGCGGGAGGGAGTTTGGCAGATACGCAGTATTTT. It codes for CASSHSGNGLAGGSLADTQYF.

This rearrangement joins TRBV28 to TRBJ1-5, with D possibly being TRBD1 (5 bases). The CDR3 has 16 residues. The germline V and J ends were trimmed by 4 bases and 4 bases, with 17 bases remaining between them. Germline V gene data show CDR1 as MDHEN and CDR2 as SYDVKM. The CDR3 sequence: CASSWKGQGVNQPQHF. DNA of the CDR3: TGTGCCAGCAGTTGGAAGGGGCAGGGCGTAAATCAGCCCCAGCATTTT.

CDR3 loop: CASSLIGTSNNEKLFF. CDR3 bases: TGTGCCAGCAGCTTAATTGGGACTAGCAATAATGAAAAACTGTTTTTT. This sequence joins TRBV7-9 and TRBJ1-4; D is perhaps TRBD1 (5 bases). The CDR3 is 16 residues long. The ends were cut back, 2 bases at V and 4 bases at J, with 14 bases in the middle. CDR1 is SEHNR, CDR2 FQNEAQ, per germline (reference sequence).

This clone occurred a few times. The chain joins TRBV18 to TRBJ1-5, with D hard to call. The CDR3 is 16 amino acids. Trimming stripped 1 base from V and 1 base from J, with 11 bases between. Germline values: CDR1 KGHSH, CDR2 LQKENI. CDR3 amino acids: CASSPRGNESNQPQHF. As DNA, the CDR3 is TGTGCCAGCTCACCACGGGGTAATGAAAGCAATCAGCCCCAGCATTTT.

This chain links TRBV28 with TRBJ1-5; 7 nucleotides agree with TRBD1. The junction had 9 bases not matched to a gene; V was cut back by 3 bases and J by 7 bases. CDR3 length equals 15 residues. Looked up from germline, CDR1 is MDHEN and CDR2 is SYDVKM. This CDR3 reads CASSFPRGPRQPQHF. The CDR3 DNA reads TGTGCCAGCAGTTTCCCGAGGGGGCCCAGACAGCCCCAGCATTTT.

V gene TRBV7-3 combines with J gene TRBJ2-7, with 10 nucleotides matching TRBD1. The junction had 11 bases not matched to a gene; V was cut back by 4 bases and J by 5 bases. The CDR3 length is 16 residues. Germline V gene sequence: CDR1 SGHTA, CDR2 FQGTGA. The DNA of the CDR3 is TGTGCCAGCAGCTCCGACGTGGGACAGGGGCCCCACGAGCAGTACTTC. Translating gives CASSSDVGQGPHEQYF.

The genes are TRBV28 and TRBJ1-1; D possibly corresponds to TRBD1 (5 bases). Germline V lookup: CDR1 MDHEN, CDR2 SYDVKM. This CDR3 is built from 13 residues. Trimming left V 3 bases short and J 9 bases short, with 14 bases between. The CDR3 coding sequence is TGTGCCAGCAGTTTGCCCGGGGGACCTCAAGCTTTCTTT. Translated, it gives CASSLPGGPQAFF.

Concerning this clone: The junction differs from germline at one of its ends, possibly a read error. Written as DNA, the CDR3 is TGTGCCTGGAAGCATCGAGACCAGCTCTTC. As protein: CAWKHRDQLF. The chain joins TRBV30 to TRBJ2-1, with D hard to call. In germline, CDR1 is GTSNPN, CDR2 SVGIG (reference sequence). CDR3 length equals 10 residues.